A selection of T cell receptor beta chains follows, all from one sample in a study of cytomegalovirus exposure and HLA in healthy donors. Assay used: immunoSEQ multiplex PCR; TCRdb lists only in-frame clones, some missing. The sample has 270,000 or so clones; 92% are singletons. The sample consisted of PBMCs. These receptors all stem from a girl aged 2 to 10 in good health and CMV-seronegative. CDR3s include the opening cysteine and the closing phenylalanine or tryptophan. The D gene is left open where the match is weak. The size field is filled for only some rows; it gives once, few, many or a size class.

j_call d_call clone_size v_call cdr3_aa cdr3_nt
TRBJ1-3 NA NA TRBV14 CASSPRVTGNTIYF TGTGCCAGCAGCCCACGGGTCACTGGAAACACCATATATTTT
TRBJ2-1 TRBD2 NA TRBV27 CASSLGTKGDEQFF TGTGCCAGCAGTTTGGGGACTAAGGGCGATGAGCAGTTCTTC
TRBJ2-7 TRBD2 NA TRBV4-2 CASSQSSGVSYEQYF TGTGCCAGCAGCCAGTCTAGCGGTGTATCCTACGAGCAGTACTTC
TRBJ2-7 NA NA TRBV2 CASMSLLVYEQYF TGTGCCAGCATGAGTCTCTTAGTCTACGAGCAGTACTTC
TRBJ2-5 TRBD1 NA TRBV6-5 CASSTGQGTGETQYF TGTGCCAGCAGTACCGGACAGGGGACGGGGGAGACCCAGTACTTC
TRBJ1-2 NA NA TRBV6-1 CASSAGDIYGYTF TGTGCCAGCAGTGCCGGGGATATCTATGGCTACACCTTC
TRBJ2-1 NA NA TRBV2 CASVRGAGPYNEQFF TGTGCCAGCGTCAGGGGGGCAGGACCCTACAATGAGCAGTTCTTC
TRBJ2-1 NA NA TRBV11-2 CASSLVAAGAVPYNEQFF TGTGCCAGCAGCTTAGTTGCGGCGGGGGCAGTCCCTTACAATGAGCAGTTCTTC
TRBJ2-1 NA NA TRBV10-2 CASSELGTYNEQFF TGCGCCAGCAGTGAACTAGGCACCTACAATGAGCAGTTCTTC
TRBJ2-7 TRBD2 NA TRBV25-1 CASAGLASYEQYF TGTGCCAGCGCGGGACTAGCCTCCTACGAGCAGTACTTC
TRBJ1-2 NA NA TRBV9 CASASRVGYGYTF TGTGCCAGCGCAAGCAGGGTGGGCTATGGCTACACCTTC
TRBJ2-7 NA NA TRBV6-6 CASSSDRPEQYF TGTGCCAGCAGTTCCGACAGGCCCGAGCAGTACTTC
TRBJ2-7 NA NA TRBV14 CASSLHSPGERSYEQYF TGTGCCAGCAGCCTCCACTCCCCGGGAGAGAGGTCCTACGAGCAGTACTTC
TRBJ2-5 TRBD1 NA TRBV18 CASSGQYQETQYF TGTGCCAGCTCGGGACAGTACCAAGAGACCCAGTACTTC
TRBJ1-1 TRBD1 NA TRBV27 CASSLTGRTEAFF TGTGCCAGCAGTTTGACAGGGAGGACTGAAGCTTTCTTT
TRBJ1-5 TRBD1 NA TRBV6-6 CASSDGQGIWQPQHF TGTGCCAGCAGCGATGGACAGGGGATTTGGCAGCCCCAGCATTTT
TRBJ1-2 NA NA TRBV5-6 CASSPGSSGYTF TGTGCCAGCAGCCCAGGGTCTAGTGGCTACACCTTC
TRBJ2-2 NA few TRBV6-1 CASSLGQNTGELFF TGTGCCAGCAGTTTAGGACAGAACACCGGGGAGCTGTTTTTT
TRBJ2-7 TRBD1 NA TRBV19 CASSASLDRVEQYF TGTGCCAGTAGTGCATCCCTGGACAGGGTCGAGCAGTACTTC
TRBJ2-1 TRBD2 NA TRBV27 CASSPGLAGVVEQFF TGTGCCAGCAGCCCGGGACTAGCGGGAGTTGTTGAGCAGTTCTTC
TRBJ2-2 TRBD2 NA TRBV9 CASSVDQASGSLNTGELFF TGTGCCAGCAGCGTAGATCAAGCTAGCGGGAGCCTCAACACCGGGGAGCTGTTTTTT
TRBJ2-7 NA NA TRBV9 CASSVSSRTPSYEQYF TGTGCCAGCAGCGTAAGCTCCCGGACACCCTCCTACGAGCAGTACTTC
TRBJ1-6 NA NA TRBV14 CASSQDMDSNSPLHF TGTGCCAGCAGCCAAGATATGGACAGTAATTCACCCCTCCACTTT
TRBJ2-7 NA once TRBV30 CAWSVGPGSYEQYF TGTGCCTGGAGTGTAGGACCAGGGTCCTACGAGCAGTACTTC
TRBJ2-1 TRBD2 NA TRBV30 CAWRARRGGFDEQFF TGTGCCTGGAGAGCCCGGCGGGGGGGCTTCGATGAGCAGTTCTTC
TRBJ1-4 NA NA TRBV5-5 CASSLAATQEKLFF TGTGCCAGCAGCTTGGCCGCGACACAGGAAAAACTGTTTTTT
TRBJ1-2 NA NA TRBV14 CASSQEGGRTDNYGYTF TGTGCCAGCAGCCAAGAAGGAGGACGGACGGATAACTATGGCTACACCTTC
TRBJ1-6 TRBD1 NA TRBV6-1 CASSPGQGNSPLHF TGTGCCAGCAGTCCGGGACAGGGTAATTCACCCCTCCACTTT
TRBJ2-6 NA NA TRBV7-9 CASSLGRGKLFGANVLTF TGTGCCAGCAGCCTAGGCAGGGGAAAATTATTTGGGGCCAACGTCCTGACTTTC
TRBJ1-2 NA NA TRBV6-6 CASLPGRGGYGYTF TGTGCCAGCCTACCGGGAAGGGGGGGCTATGGCTACACCTTC
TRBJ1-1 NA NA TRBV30 CAWSVHRNTEAFF TGTGCCTGGAGTGTACACCGGAACACTGAAGCTTTCTTT
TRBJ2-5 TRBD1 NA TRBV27 CASSLGQRKETQYF TGTGCCAGCAGTTTGGGACAGCGAAAAGAGACCCAGTACTTC
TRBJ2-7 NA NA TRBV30 CACIPPGLIYEQYF TGTGCCTGCATCCCCCCGGGACTTATCTACGAGCAGTACTTC
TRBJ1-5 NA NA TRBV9 CASSPGQLDNQPQHF TGTGCCAGCAGCCCCGGACAGCTCGACAATCAGCCCCAGCATTTT
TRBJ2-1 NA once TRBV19 CASSIVGEQFF TGTGCCAGTAGTATAGTCGGTGAGCAGTTCTTC
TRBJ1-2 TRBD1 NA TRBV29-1 CSVEDHADRVGGYTF TGCAGCGTTGAAGATCATGCGGACAGGGTTGGCGGCTACACCTTC
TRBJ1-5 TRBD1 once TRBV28 CASSKDRGNQPQHF TGTGCCAGCAGTAAAGACAGGGGCAATCAGCCCCAGCATTTT
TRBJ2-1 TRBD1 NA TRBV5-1 CASSPGQGEYNEQFF TGCGCCAGCAGCCCCGGGCAGGGGGAATACAATGAGCAGTTCTTC
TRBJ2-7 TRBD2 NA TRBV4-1 CASSLGLAGAGLSYEQYF TGCGCCAGCAGCCTGGGACTAGCGGGGGCGGGATTGTCCTACGAGCAGTACTTC
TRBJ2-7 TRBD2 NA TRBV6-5 CASSQSGGEGYEQYF TGTGCCAGCAGTCAGAGTGGCGGGGAGGGGTACGAGCAGTACTTC
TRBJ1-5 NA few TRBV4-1 CASSPAEGQPQHF TGCGCCAGCAGCCCGGCTGAGGGTCAGCCCCAGCATTTT
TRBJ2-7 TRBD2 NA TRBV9 CASSVESLAGYEQYF TGTGCCAGCAGCGTAGAATCACTAGCGGGGTACGAGCAGTACTTC
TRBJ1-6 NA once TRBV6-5 CASSYGARNSPLHF TGTGCCAGCAGTTACGGGGCGAGGAATTCACCCCTCCACTTT
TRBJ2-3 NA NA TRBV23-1 CASSTTLMSGGQYF TGCGCCAGCAGTACGACCCTCATGAGTGGCGGGCAGTATTTT
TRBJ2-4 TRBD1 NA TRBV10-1 CASAGQGASIQYF TGCGCCAGCGCGGGGCAGGGGGCGAGCATTCAGTACTTC